Below, one T cell receptor (beta chain) is given with its context. The sample is drawn from a study of CD8 T cells in Susac syndrome. RNA was extracted with the RNeasy kit, and a quantity of about 0.45 to 1 ug was reverse transcribed using random hexamers. Using its own MiXCR run on the immunoSEQ multiplex PCR reads, TCRdb lists one record per CDR3 protein. Of about 180,000 distinct CDR3 sequences listed, roughly 96% were seen once; the top ten hold about 0.15%. Germline V gives CDR1 SGDLS, CDR2 YYNGEE. This CDR3 contains 15 residues. V lost 0 bases and J lost 0; bases outside the gene matches: 3. This rearrangement joins TRBV9 to TRBJ2-7; TRBD2 matches at 7 bases. The source of this sequence is a human donor with multiple sclerosis. Sequenced sample: CD8+ T cells from PBMCs. CDR3 amino acids: CASSVGLAASYEQYF. The CDR3 DNA follows: TGTGCCAGCAGCGTAGGGCTAGCGGCCTCCTACGAGCAGTACTTC.